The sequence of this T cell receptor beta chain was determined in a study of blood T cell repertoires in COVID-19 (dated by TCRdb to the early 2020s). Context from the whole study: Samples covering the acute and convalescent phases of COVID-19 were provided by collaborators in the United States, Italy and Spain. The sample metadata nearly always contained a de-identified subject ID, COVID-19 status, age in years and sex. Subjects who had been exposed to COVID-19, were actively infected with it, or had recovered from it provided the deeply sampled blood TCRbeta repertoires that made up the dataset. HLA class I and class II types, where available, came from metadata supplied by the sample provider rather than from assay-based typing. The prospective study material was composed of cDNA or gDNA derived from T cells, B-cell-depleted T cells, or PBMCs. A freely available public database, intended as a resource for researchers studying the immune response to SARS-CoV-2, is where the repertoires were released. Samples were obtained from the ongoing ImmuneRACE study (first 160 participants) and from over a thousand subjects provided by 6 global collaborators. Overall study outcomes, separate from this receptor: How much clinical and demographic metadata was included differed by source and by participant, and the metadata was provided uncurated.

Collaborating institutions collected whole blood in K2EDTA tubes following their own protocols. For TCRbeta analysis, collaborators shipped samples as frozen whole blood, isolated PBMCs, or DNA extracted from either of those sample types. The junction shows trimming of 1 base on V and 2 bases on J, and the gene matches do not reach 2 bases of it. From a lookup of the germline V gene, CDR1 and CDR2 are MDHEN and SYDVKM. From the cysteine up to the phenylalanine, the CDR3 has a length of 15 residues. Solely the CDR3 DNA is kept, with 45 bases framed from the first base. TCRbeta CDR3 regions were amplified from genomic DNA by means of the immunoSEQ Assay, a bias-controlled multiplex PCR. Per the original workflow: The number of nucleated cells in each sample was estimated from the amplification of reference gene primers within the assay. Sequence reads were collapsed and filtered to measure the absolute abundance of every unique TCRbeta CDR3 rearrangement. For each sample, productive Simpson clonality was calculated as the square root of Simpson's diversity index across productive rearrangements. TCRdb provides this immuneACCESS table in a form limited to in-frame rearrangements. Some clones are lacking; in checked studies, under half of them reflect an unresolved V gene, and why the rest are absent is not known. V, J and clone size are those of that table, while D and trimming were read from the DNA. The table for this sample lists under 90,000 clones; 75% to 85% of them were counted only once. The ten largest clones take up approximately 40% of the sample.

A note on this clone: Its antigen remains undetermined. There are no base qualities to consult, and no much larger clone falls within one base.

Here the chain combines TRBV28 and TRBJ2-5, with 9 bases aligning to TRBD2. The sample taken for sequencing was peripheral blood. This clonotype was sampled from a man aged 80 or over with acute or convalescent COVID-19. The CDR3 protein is CASSLYSGGQETQYF. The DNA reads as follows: TGTGCCAGCAGTTTATATAGCGGGGGACAAGAGACCCAGTACTTC.